Listed below are T cell receptor beta chains from one sample, sequenced in a study of CD8 T cells in Susac syndrome. TCRdb called the immunoSEQ multiplex PCR reads again in MiXCR, with one record for every CDR3 protein. The data show under 200,000 distinct CDR3 sequences, with 91% seen just once and about 0.1% held by the top ten. The sequenced material came from CD4+ T cells from PBMCs. The source of these receptors is a human donor with Susac syndrome. Both conserved end residues are part of each CDR3. Each record gives: J gene, D gene, clone size, V gene, CDR3 protein, CDR3 DNA. A D gene is named only where the DNA matches it firmly. The size entry is marked missing in some rows and otherwise reads once, few, many or a size class.

>TRBJ1-5|.|.|TRBV5-1
CASSPTPEEQPQHF
TGCGCCAGCAGCCCAACCCCCGAAGAGCAGCCCCAGCATTTT
>TRBJ2-3|.|.|TRBV10-2
CAGQSRVGTDTQYF
TGCGCCGGACAATCCCGCGTCGGCACAGATACGCAGTATTTT
>TRBJ1-2|.|few|TRBV6-5
CASSYSRTNYGYTF
TGTGCCAGCAGTTACTCCAGGACTAACTATGGCTACACCTTC
>TRBJ2-1|TRBD1|.|TRBV11-3
CASSLLTGDNEQFF
TGTGCCAGCAGCCTCTTGACAGGGGACAATGAGCAGTTCTTC
>TRBJ1-4|.|.|TRBV10-3
CAISERGAGATNEKLFF
TGTGCCATCAGTGAACGGGGGGCAGGGGCAACTAATGAAAAACTGTTTTTT
>TRBJ2-7|TRBD2|.|TRBV19
CASSPAGLAPYEQYF
TGTGCCAGTAGTCCCGCTGGACTAGCCCCCTACGAGCAGTACTTC
>TRBJ1-1|.|.|TRBV2
CASSERGTTEAFF
TGTGCCAGCAGTGAAAGGGGGACCACTGAAGCTTTCTTT
>TRBJ1-1|.|.|TRBV29-1
CSAIRETEAFF
TGCAGTGCCATCAGGGAGACTGAAGCTTTCTTT
>TRBJ1-6|.|.|TRBV30
CAWQSSKTGRSNSPLHF
TGTGCCTGGCAGAGTTCAAAGACAGGACGCTCTAATTCACCCCTCCACTTT
>TRBJ2-5|TRBD2|.|TRBV7-9
CASSYSGGETQYF
TGTGCCAGCAGCTATAGCGGGGGAGAGACCCAGTACTTC
>TRBJ2-1|.|.|TRBV20-1
CSAPSAERPRYNEQFF
TGCAGTGCTCCCTCTGCGGAGCGGCCACGGTACAATGAGCAGTTCTTC
>TRBJ2-1|.|.|TRBV6-5
CASSYQEGFPYNEQFF
TGTGCCAGCAGTTATCAGGAGGGGTTCCCCTACAATGAGCAGTTCTTC
>TRBJ2-4|.|.|TRBV4-1
CASDPPGKNIQYF
TGCGCCAGCGACCCCCCGGGCAAAAACATTCAGTACTTC
>TRBJ2-1|.|.|TRBV20-1
CSARVVGLYNEQFF
TGCAGTGCTAGAGTGGTTGGACTATACAATGAGCAGTTCTTC
>TRBJ2-5|TRBD2|once|TRBV24-1
CATSRTSGDQETQYF
TGTGCCACCAGTCGGACTAGCGGGGATCAGGAGACCCAGTACTTC
>TRBJ1-2|TRBD1|.|TRBV6-5
CASSGGQGASYGYTF
TGTGCCAGCAGTGGTGGACAGGGGGCCAGCTATGGCTACACCTTC
>TRBJ2-3|TRBD2|.|TRBV2
CASTWRGKDTQYF
TGTGCCAGCACTTGGCGGGGGAAAGATACGCAGTATTTT
>TRBJ2-1|TRBD1|.|TRBV12-3/TRBV12-4
CASSFRDRDYNEQFF
TGTGCCAGCAGTTTTAGGGACAGGGACTACAATGAGCAGTTCTTC
>TRBJ2-3|TRBD2|.|TRBV6-2/TRBV6-3
CASSPSRVAGVLSDTQYF
TGTGCCAGCAGTCCGTCCCGGGTAGCGGGAGTGTTATCAGATACGCAGTATTTT
>TRBJ2-7|.|.|TRBV10-3
CAISDQPPGLYEQYF
TGTGCCATCAGTGACCAACCTCCGGGACTCTACGAGCAGTACTTC
>TRBJ2-1|.|.|TRBV28
CASSSPQAAGEQFF
TGTGCCAGCAGTTCCCCCCAGGCTGCCGGTGAGCAGTTCTTC
>TRBJ2-1|.|once|TRBV20-1
CSASRNFHNEQFF
TGCAGTGCTTCCAGGAACTTCCACAATGAGCAGTTCTTC